This T cell receptor beta chain comes out of a study of shared clonotypes between healthy human individuals. Sorted-subset replicate PCR reactions contained 150 to 200 ng DNA, corresponding to tens of thousands of T cell genomes. The repertoire was sequenced with immunoSEQ multiplex PCR; TCRdb's copy has only in-frame clones and lacks some. The sample contains about a million clones, 77% of which appear only once. Trimming at V came to 11 bases and at J to 8 bases, leaving 11 bases not matched to a gene. CDR1 and CDR2 from the germline V gene are SGHNT and YENEEA. This CDR3 is 13 amino acids long. In the CD4+ fraction, cells were divided into CD45RA+ naive and CD45RA-negative memory subsets.

The sequenced material came from memory CD4+ T cells from PBMCs. Noted subset: CD45RA-negative fraction. The J gene is TRBJ2-1, the V gene TRBV11-3, with 8 bases matching TRBD2. The TCR originated in a man aged 18-30 years in good health. Some clones in this sample may be carry-over from other donors' samples. In DNA form, the CDR3 reads TGTGCCTCTAGTCAGCGGGAGTTGGATGAGCAGTTCTTC. Residues: CASSQRELDEQFF.